This entry lists 11 T cell receptor beta chains sequenced from one sample in a study of blood T cell repertoires in COVID-19. The protocol was immunoSEQ multiplex PCR, while the TCRdb copy is restricted to in-frame clones and leaves out a portion. The table records 300,000 to 400,000 clones, 80% to 90% of them present only once. The sample was peripheral blood. The receptors here all came from a woman in her thirties with COVID-19, enrolled during active disease.

This clone was observed a handful of times. The rearrangement links TRBV7-9 to TRBJ1-1; possible D gene TRBD1, 6 bases. This CDR3 comprises 15 residues. Trimming pared 7 bases from V and 3 bases from J, leaving 18 bases between. Germline V gene lookup returns CDR1 SEHNR and CDR2 FQNEAQ (reference sequence). The DNA of the CDR3 is TGTGCCAGCACCACGACGGATAGACAGGACACTGAAGCTTTCTTT. Translated, it gives CASTTTDRQDTEAFF.

The chain carries TRBV6-5 and TRBJ2-7; weak D call: TRBD2 (6 bases). V was cut by 6 bases and J by 2 bases, with 14 bases left in between. This CDR3 spans 14 amino acids. Germline V gene lookup returns CDR1 MNHEY and CDR2 SVGAGI. The CDR3 DNA is TGTGCCAGCAGGCCCCCGGAGGGCCCCTACGAGCAGTACGTC. It encodes CASRPPEGPYEQYV.

The chain employs TRBV4-3 and TRBJ2-4, with a possible D match to TRBD1 (6 bases). Trimming took off 0 bases at V and 1 base at J, with 13 bases between the two ends. Germline V gene data show CDR1 as LGHNA and CDR2 as YSLEER. The CDR3 length is 17 residues. CDR3 protein: CASSQDDIGQAKNIQYF. The CDR3 DNA reads TGCGCCAGCAGCCAAGATGACATCGGACAGGCCAAAAACATTCAGTACTTC.

V usage is TRBV23-1 and J usage is TRBJ2-2; 7 bases map to TRBD1. TRBV23-1 is reported as an ORF; its role is uncertain. The V and J ends lost 2 bases and 3 bases, in that order; junction bases with no gene match: 6. The length of the CDR3 is 16 residues. The CDR3 DNA is TGCGCCAGCAGTCAACTGGGGACAGTAGACACCGGGGAGCTGTTTTTT. This translates into CASSQLGTVDTGELFF.

The chain has TRBV24-1 and TRBJ2-3, with 9 bases identical to TRBD2. The CDR3 sequence is 16 residues long. With V trimmed by 2 bases and J by 2 bases, 4 bases remained unmatched. Germline assignment: CDR1 KGHDR and CDR2 SFDVKD. The DNA of the CDR3 is TGTGCCACCAGTGATTCCCTAGCGGGGTCCACAGATACGCAGTATTTT. This translates into CATSDSLAGSTDTQYF.

This chain links TRBV20-1 with TRBJ2-2; a possible D gene is TRBD1 (5 bases). The V end lost 3 bases, the J end lost 2 bases, and 7 bases lay between the germline ends. CDR3 length: 13 residues. The germline gives CDR1 DFQATT, CDR2 SNEGSKA (reference sequence). CDR3 nucleotides: TGCAGTGCTAGTAGGGGAAACACCGGGGAGCTGTTTTTT. It is translated as CSASRGNTGELFF.

A single count supports this clone. CDR3 loop: CASSPNPDSYEQYV. CDR3 DNA sequence: TGTGCCAGCTCACCAAACCCAGACTCCTACGAGCAGTACGTC. The chain joins TRBV18 to TRBJ2-7; unclear D gene. V was trimmed by 2 bases and J by 0 bases, leaving 8 bases between them. Germline CDR1 KGHSH, CDR2 LQKENI. The CDR3 contains 14 residues.

The chain uses TRBV4-1 and TRBJ1-3; D possibly corresponds to TRBD1 (6 bases). The CDR3 has 15 residues. The V gene lost 4 bases and the J gene lost 3 bases, with 13 bases spanning the gap. Germline CDR1 MGHRA, CDR2 YSYEKL. The CDR3 sequence is CASSRPDRSGNTIYF. The CDR3 bases are TGCGCCAGCAGCCGACCCGACAGGAGTGGAAACACCATATATTTT.

The CDR3 DNA reads as TGCGCCAGCAGCCAAGAGCGTGTCGAGCGGACAGATACGCAGTATTTT. Its protein product is CASSQERVERTDTQYF. This sequence joins TRBV4-3 and TRBJ2-3, with D perhaps TRBD2 (5 bases). Germline V CDR1 and CDR2: LGHNA, YSLEER. Trimming removed 0 bases at V and 3 bases at J, with 13 bases between. The CDR3 covers 16 residues.

In DNA, the CDR3 is TGTGCCAGCAGTTATCCGGGACAGGGCAATGAAAAACTGTTTTTT. Translation: CASSYPGQGNEKLFF. The chain couples TRBV6-2 or TRBV6-3 to TRBJ1-4; 9 bases are a match to TRBD1. The V gene end was trimmed by 3 bases and the J gene end by 5 bases; junction bases not matched to a gene: 4. Germline V lookup: CDR1 MNHEY, CDR2 SVGEGT. The CDR3 length is 15 residues.

V usage is TRBV10-2 and J usage is TRBJ2-1, with 7 bases matching TRBD1. V lost 6 bases, J lost 2 bases, and 10 bases stayed unmatched. Per the germline V gene, CDR1 is WSHSY and CDR2 is SAAADI. The CDR3 loop spans 16 amino acids. CDR3 coding DNA: TGCGCCAGCAGCCAGAGTATTAGGGGGCCCTACAATGAGCAGTTCTTC. Residues: CASSQSIRGPYNEQFF.